Only a few counts were recorded for the clone carrying this TCR beta chain. Germline V CDR1 and CDR2: DFQATT, SNEGSKA (reference sequence). V was clipped by 6 bases and J by 9 bases; unmatched bases: 10. CDR3 size: 13 residues. A J-beta primer mix and a sample-barcoded 5' primer were used in a second PCR of about 6 to 12 cycles. Every sample gave at least 3 million paired-end reads containing CDR3. TCRdb itself ran the 5' RACE reads through MiXCR, one entry per CDR3 protein. This repertoire shows about 1,800,000 distinct CDR3 sequences, roughly 30% found once; its top ten account for around 7.7%. This sample is part of a study of blood T cells in healthy people across ages.

The V and J genes are TRBV20-1 and TRBJ2-1, with 8 bases matching TRBD2. The clonotype originates from a woman aged 25 to 45 in good health. Sequenced: blood. The CDR3 nucleotides are TGCAGTGCGGGGACTAGGGGGGCCCTTGAGCAGTTCTTC. Protein sequence: CSAGTRGALEQFF.